Listed below are T cell receptor beta chains from one sample, sequenced in a study of blood T cells in healthy people across ages. TCRdb redid the calling of the 5' RACE reads with MiXCR, one entry per CDR3 protein. The table records about 640,000 distinct CDR3 sequences, under 70% of them present only once. The specimen sequenced was blood. The source of these receptors is a man aged 60-69 years in good health. The CDR3 runs from the conserved cysteine through the conserved F or W. The order of the fields is V gene, J gene, D gene, clone size, CDR3 DNA, CDR3 protein. The D gene is left open where the match is weak. Clone sizes are given selectively: once, few, many, or a class where the clone is expanded.

V gene: TRBV5-6
J gene: TRBJ2-1
D gene: .
clone size: .
CDR3 DNA: TGTGCCAGCAGCCATACTGGGGGTAGGGCCAATGAGCAGTTCTTC
CDR3 protein: CASSHTGGRANEQFF

V gene: TRBV29-1
J gene: TRBJ2-1
D gene: .
clone size: few
CDR3 DNA: TGCAGCGCCGAGGGGAGGACTACCTCCTACAATGAGCAGTTCTTC
CDR3 protein: CSAEGRTTSYNEQFF

V gene: TRBV20-1
J gene: TRBJ2-7
D gene: .
clone size: .
CDR3 DNA: TGCAGTGCTAAAGATGGCACACCCACCGCCTACGAGCAGTACTTC
CDR3 protein: CSAKDGTPTAYEQYF

V gene: TRBV28
J gene: TRBJ2-5
D gene: .
clone size: once
CDR3 DNA: TGTGCCAGCAGTGAATCAGGGGGGGCCCAAGAGACCCAGTACTTC
CDR3 protein: CASSESGGAQETQYF

V gene: TRBV7-4
J gene: TRBJ1-2
D gene: TRBD1
clone size: .
CDR3 DNA: TGTGCCAGCAGCTTGACAGGGGTTGTCTATGGCTACACCTTC
CDR3 protein: CASSLTGVVYGYTF

V gene: TRBV10-3
J gene: TRBJ2-1
D gene: TRBD1
clone size: .
CDR3 DNA: TGTGCCATCATACTTTCCGGGACAGATGATCCTAGGAATGAGCAGTTCTTC
CDR3 protein: CAIILSGTDDPRNEQFF

V gene: TRBV4-1
J gene: TRBJ1-2
D gene: TRBD1
clone size: .
CDR3 DNA: TGCGCCAGCAGCCCAGGGGGTATGGACTATGGCTACACCTTC
CDR3 protein: CASSPGGMDYGYTF

V gene: TRBV21-1
J gene: TRBJ2-3
D gene: .
clone size: .
CDR3 DNA: TGTGCCAGCAGCAAAAAAGACAGAGGGTACACAGATACGCAGTATTTT
CDR3 protein: CASSKKDRGYTDTQYF

V gene: TRBV5-1
J gene: TRBJ1-2
D gene: .
clone size: .
CDR3 DNA: TGCGCCAGCAGCCTTCGACAGGCTAAGGGTGGCGATGGCTACACCTTC
CDR3 protein: CASSLRQAKGGDGYTF

V gene: TRBV28
J gene: TRBJ2-1
D gene: TRBD2
clone size: few
CDR3 DNA: TGTGCCAGCAAGACTAGCCGTGAGCAGTTCTTC
CDR3 protein: CASKTSREQFF

V gene: TRBV2
J gene: TRBJ2-7
D gene: .
clone size: few
CDR3 DNA: TGTGCCAGCAGTGATGGGACCTTTCGGGGCGAGCAGTACTTC
CDR3 protein: CASSDGTFRGEQYF

V gene: TRBV29-1
J gene: TRBJ2-3
D gene: .
clone size: few
CDR3 DNA: TGCAGCGTGGCGTCGGGGACAGATACGCAGTATTTT
CDR3 protein: CSVASGTDTQYF

V gene: TRBV5-1
J gene: TRBJ2-3
D gene: .
clone size: .
CDR3 DNA: TGCGCCAGCAGCTTGTTCCTCCCAGGGAGCCCAGATACGCAGTATTTT
CDR3 protein: CASSLFLPGSPDTQYF

V gene: TRBV12-3/TRBV12-4
J gene: TRBJ1-2
D gene: .
clone size: .
CDR3 DNA: TGTGCCAGCAGACCCGGGGCCTTTATGCCCTATGGCTACACCTTC
CDR3 protein: CASRPGAFMPYGYTF

V gene: TRBV4-1
J gene: TRBJ1-1
D gene: TRBD1
clone size: .
CDR3 DNA: TGCGCCAGCAGCCAGAGACAGGGAATCGGTAAAGTGAACACTGAAGCTTTCTTC
CDR3 protein: CASSQRQGIGKVNTEAFF

V gene: TRBV27
J gene: TRBJ2-1
D gene: TRBD2
clone size: few
CDR3 DNA: TGTGCCAGCAGTCTCTCTAGCGGGGGGGCAATACAGTTCTTC
CDR3 protein: CASSLSSGGAIQFF

V gene: TRBV7-2
J gene: TRBJ2-7
D gene: .
clone size: .
CDR3 DNA: TGTGCCAGCAGCCCTGCAGCTTTCTCCTACGAGCAGTACTTC
CDR3 protein: CASSPAAFSYEQYF

V gene: TRBV12-3/TRBV12-4
J gene: TRBJ2-1
D gene: TRBD2
clone size: .
CDR3 DNA: TGTGCCAGCATCTTAGCGGGGGGGCCCAGCAATGAGCAGTTCTTC
CDR3 protein: CASILAGGPSNEQFF

V gene: TRBV6-5
J gene: TRBJ2-5
D gene: .
clone size: .
CDR3 DNA: TGTGCCAGCAGCCCCCGGACTTCCATAGGAAAGACCCAGTACTTC
CDR3 protein: CASSPRTSIGKTQYF

V gene: TRBV20-1
J gene: TRBJ1-1
D gene: .
clone size: .
CDR3 DNA: TGCAGTGCTAGACCGGGACATGGTAGGACTGAAGCTTTCTTT
CDR3 protein: CSARPGHGRTEAFF

V gene: TRBV5-4
J gene: TRBJ2-1
D gene: .
clone size: .
CDR3 DNA: TGTGCCAGCAGCTTGGGTCTCTACTCCTACAATGAGCAGTTCTTC
CDR3 protein: CASSLGLYSYNEQFF

V gene: TRBV2
J gene: TRBJ1-3
D gene: .
clone size: .
CDR3 DNA: TGTGCCAGCAGTGAAGTTGGGGGTTACGGAAACACCATATATTTT
CDR3 protein: CASSEVGGYGNTIYF

V gene: TRBV10-3
J gene: TRBJ2-7
D gene: .
clone size: few
CDR3 DNA: TGTGCCCTCCGGGACACCGCTGGGGAGCAGTACTTC
CDR3 protein: CALRDTAGEQYF

V gene: TRBV10-3
J gene: TRBJ2-5
D gene: .
clone size: .
CDR3 DNA: TGTGCCATCAGGGGGGGAGAGACCCAGTACTTC
CDR3 protein: CAIRGGETQYF

V gene: TRBV5-1
J gene: TRBJ2-1
D gene: .
clone size: .
CDR3 DNA: TGCGCCAGCAGCTCCTCTAGCGCCGGCAATGAGCAGTTCTTC
CDR3 protein: CASSSSSAGNEQFF